The 3 T cell receptor beta chains presented below share a single source sample, sequenced in a study of T cells in Graves' hyperthyroidism and ophthalmopathy (dated by TCRdb to about 2019). The method was multiplex PCR. Instrument used: Illumina HiSeq 2000. TCR beta CDR3 regions were amplified from RNA transcripts. A first-round RT-PCR of the TCR CDR3 used the HTBI primer set with the Qiagen OneStep RT-PCR kit. The public sequencing data were trimmed at Q25 with fastp and processed into clonotypes with MiXCR by TCRdb, which kept only in-frame beta chains. Entries are consolidated by CDR3 protein sequence, retaining the most common genes and DNA. This sample is represented by 310,000 or so distinct CDR3 sequences; about a sixth of them were singletons. Of the sample, over 45% is held by the ten largest clones. The sequencing sample was made of blood. These receptor sequences come from a woman between 55 and 75 years old with Graves' ophthalmopathy.

This clonotype was detected many times. V is TRBV20-1 and J is TRBJ2-7, with D perhaps assigned TRBD1 or TRBD2 (5 bases each). Trimming took 5 bases from V and 0 from J, leaving 14 bases between them. The CDR3 totals 14 residues. Germline-derived CDR1 and CDR2 are DFQATT and SNEGSKA (reference sequence). The CDR3 loop reads CSAYPGRSSYEQYF. In DNA form, the CDR3 reads TGCAGTGCTTACCCGGGACGGAGCTCCTACGAGCAGTACTTC.

This clonotype was recorded a few times. The chain employs TRBV5-1 and TRBJ2-4; D may be TRBD2 (5 bases). V gave up 1 base and J gave up 5 bases, with 13 bases separating them. The CDR3 extends over 15 amino acids. Germline CDR1 SGHRS, CDR2 YFSETQ. The CDR3 DNA is TGCGCCAGCAGCTTGATGCGGGTCAGCGAAAACATTCAGTACTTC. Protein: CASSLMRVSENIQYF.

There are many counts of this clonotype. V and J are TRBV20-1 and TRBJ2-5; 10 nucleotides align to TRBD1. The CDR3 consists of 15 residues. CDR1 and CDR2 (germline): DFQATT, SNEGSKA (reference sequence). V shed 5 bases and J 2 bases; nucleotides not matched to a gene: 8. CDR3 nucleotide sequence: TGCAGTGCTCTGGACAGGGGGAGAGATCAAGAGACCCAGTACTTC. It specifies CSALDRGRDQETQYF.